These 24 T cell receptor beta chains came from one sample sequenced in a study of T cells after yellow fever vaccination. TCRdb reprocessed the 5' RACE reads via MiXCR and lists one record per CDR3 protein. The sample shows 230,000 or so distinct CDR3 sequences, 5.5% to 8.5% of them seen only once. The sequencing used CD4+ T cells sorted from PBMCs, collected on the day of the yellow fever booster vaccination. The receptors shown here come from a man aged 25 to 40 who received the YFV17D yellow fever vaccine.

J is TRBJ2-7 and V is TRBV7-2, with 10 bases matching TRBD2. The CDR3 sequence is 15 residues long. Germline V gives CDR1 SGHTA, CDR2 FQGNSA. V lost 1 base and J lost 5; bases outside the gene matches: 5. CDR3 sequence (DNA): TGTGCCAGCAGCTTAGTGTCCAGCGGGAGGGACGAGCAGTACTTC. Encoded protein: CASSLVSSGRDEQYF.

This clonotype was counted a few times. The chain uses TRBV5-1 and TRBJ2-5, with 7 bases that match TRBD1. Trimming at V came to 0 bases and at J to 4 bases, leaving 12 bases not matched to a gene. CDR1 and CDR2 (germline): SGHRS, YFSETQ. This CDR3 is built from 17 residues. The CDR3 sequence: CASSLGEQGMIGETQYF. CDR3 in DNA: TGCGCCAGCAGCTTGGGGGAACAGGGGATGATTGGAGAGACCCAGTACTTC. Filled out from reference TRBV5-1 and TRBJ2-5, the complete variable domain reads KAGVTQTPRYLIKTRGQQVTLSCSPISGHRSVSWYQQTPGQGLQFLFEYFSETQRNKGNFPGRFSGRQFSNSRSEMNVSTLELGDSALYLCASSLGEQGMIGETQYFGPGTRLLVL.

The rearrangement joins TRBV7-9 to TRBJ2-5; 13 bases agree with TRBD2. Germline CDR1 SEHNR, CDR2 FQNEAQ (reference sequence). The CDR3 contains 17 residues. J lost 2 bases, V lost 5 bases, and 8 bases had no gene match. CDR3 sequence: CASSKGTSGTLQETQYF. CDR3 nucleotides: TGTGCCAGCAGCAAAGGGACTAGCGGGACCCTACAAGAGACCCAGTACTTC. The full variable domain, with the rest looked up from reference TRBV7-9 and TRBJ2-5, is DTGVSQNPRHKITKRGQNVTFRCDPISEHNRLYWYRQTLGQGPEFLTYFQNEAQLEKSRLLSDRFSAERPKGSFSTLEIQRTEQGDSAMYLCASSKGTSGTLQETQYFGPGTRLLVL.

This clonotype was counted many times. The gene calls are TRBV20-1 and TRBJ2-7; 7 positions match TRBD1. Losses at the gene ends were 3 bases for V and 7 bases for J; bases not matched to a gene: 6. The germline gives CDR1 DFQATT, CDR2 SNEGSKA (reference sequence). The CDR3 has 12 residues. In DNA form, the CDR3 reads TGCAGTGCTAGCGACAGGGTCTGGGAGCAGTACTTC. Translation gives CSASDRVWEQYF.

This clonotype was detected only a few times. This chain joins TRBV10-3 and TRBJ2-1, with 9 positions matching TRBD2. J lost 5 bases, V lost 3 bases, and 8 bases had no gene match. Germline CDR1 ENHRY, CDR2 SYGVKD. The CDR3 spans 16 residues. The CDR3 protein is CAISEVGTSRNNEQFF. CDR3 sequence (DNA): TGTGCCATCAGTGAAGTCGGGACTAGCAGAAACAATGAGCAGTTCTTC.

This clonotype was seen ten or more times. The chain has TRBV4-3 and TRBJ2-4; a weak D match, TRBD1 (5 bases). Trimming shortened V by 0 bases and J by 5 bases, and 14 bases separated the two germline ends. The CDR3 length is 16 residues. Germline-derived CDR1 and CDR2 are LGHNA and YSLEER. CDR3 residues: CASSQDHLMTENIQYF. The CDR3 DNA reads TGCGCCAGCAGCCAAGATCACCTCATGACAGAAAACATTCAGTACTTC.

A word on this clonotype: A much larger clone lies one base from this, so it may be a read error. The chain carries TRBV7-8 and TRBJ1-5, with D tentatively TRBD1 (6 bases). Germline CDR1 SGHVS, CDR2 FQNEAQ. CDR3 length: 17 amino acids. The CDR3 here is CASSLAGTLSGNQTQHF. As DNA, the CDR3 is TGTGCCAGCAGCTTAGCAGGGACACTCTCAGGCAATCAGACCCAGCATTTT.

This clonotype was recorded a few times. The chain combines TRBV7-2 with TRBJ1-4; TRBD1 might be the D (6 bases). The CDR3 sequence is 15 residues long. V shed 5 bases and J shed 8 bases, with 18 bases lying between them. Germline lookup yields CDR1 SGHTA and CDR2 FQGNSA. The CDR3 nucleotides are TGTGCCAGCAGCCCTAAGGGGGGCGCGAGGGAAAAACTGTTTTTT. Protein sequence: CASSPKGGAREKLFF. The full variable domain, completed using reference TRBV7-2 and TRBJ1-4, is GAGVSQSPSNKVTEKGKDVELRCDPISGHTALYWYRQSLGQGLEFLIYFQGNSAPDKSGLPSDRFSAERTGGSVSTLTIQRTQQEDSAVYLCASSPKGGAREKLFFGSGTQLSVL.

The CDR3 DNA follows: TGTGCCAGCAGCGTAGAACCGGGAGCGGAGACCCAGTACTTC. Translating it yields CASSVEPGAETQYF. The chain uses TRBV9 and TRBJ2-5, with D possibly being TRBD2 (6 bases). Trimming stripped 0 bases from V and 5 bases from J, with 11 bases between. This CDR3 comprises 14 residues. Looked up from germline, CDR1 is SGDLS and CDR2 is YYNGEE.

This clonotype was counted at least ten times. This chain uses TRBV5-1 with TRBJ2-1, with D unresolved. The germline gives CDR1 SGHRS, CDR2 YFSETQ. This CDR3 region has 12 residues. Trimming cost V 5 bases and J 9 bases, with 12 bases left between them. As DNA, the CDR3 is TGCGCCAGCAGTCCCCGTCTAGGTGAGCAGTTCTTC. Its protein is CASSPRLGEQFF.

In this sample, this clonotype turned up a few times. This sequence joins TRBV6-5 and TRBJ2-2, with D perhaps matching TRBD2 (5 bases). Germline V gene data show CDR1 as MNHEY and CDR2 as SVGAGI. The V end lost 4 bases, the J end lost 4 bases, and 13 bases lay between the germline ends. This CDR3 is 15 amino acids long. The CDR3 nucleotides are TGTGCCAGCAGTTGGGAGCTTGGTGGCACCGGGGAGCTGTTTTTT. This sequence encodes CASSWELGGTGELFF.

The V gene is TRBV6-1, the J gene TRBJ2-5; 8 nucleotides agree with TRBD2. Germline V gene sequence: CDR1 MNHNS, CDR2 SASEGT. The V and J ends lost 6 bases and 2 bases, in that order; junction bases with no gene match: 17. The CDR3 sequence is 18 residues long. CDR3 DNA: TGTGCCAGCAGCCTCACTCTGGCGGGAGGCGTGGTACAAGAGACCCAGTACTTC. As protein: CASSLTLAGGVVQETQYF.

The CDR3 coding sequence is TGTGCCAGCAGCGAGTGGACAGGGAGAGTCGAGCAGTACTTC. It specifies CASSEWTGRVEQYF. V and J are TRBV14 and TRBJ2-7; 8 positions agree with TRBD1. Per germline, CDR1 SGHDN and CDR2 FVKESK. CDR3 length: 14 amino acids. Trimming took 5 bases from V and 6 from J; bases not matched to a gene: 9.

The chain carries TRBV5-1 and TRBJ1-1, with D tentatively TRBD1 (6 bases). The CDR3 is 13 amino acids. Germline-derived CDR1 and CDR2 are SGHRS and YFSETQ. Trimming cost V 4 bases and J 2 bases, with 9 bases left between them. The CDR3 DNA follows: TGCGCCAGCAGCACGGGACAAAACACTGAAGCTTTCTTT. Encoded protein: CASSTGQNTEAFF.

The V and J genes are TRBV2 and TRBJ2-5, with D possibly TRBD2 on 6 matching bases. The V gene lost 4 bases and the J gene lost 4 bases, with 13 bases spanning the gap. Looked up from germline, CDR1 is SNHLY and CDR2 is FYNNEI. CDR3 length equals 14 residues. CDR3 residues: CASSVGGDRETQYF. DNA for the CDR3: TGTGCCAGCAGTGTAGGAGGGGACCGAGAGACCCAGTACTTC.

This clonotype was detected a few times. This chain links TRBV20-1 with TRBJ2-1; D might be TRBD2 (6 bases). V was clipped by 6 bases and J by 7 bases, with 13 bases between them. There are 12 residues in the CDR3. Per germline, CDR1 DFQATT and CDR2 SNEGSKA (reference sequence). The CDR3 region is CSAPGLSNEQFF. DNA of the CDR3: TGCAGTGCACCGGGACTCTCAAATGAGCAGTTCTTC.

The J gene is TRBJ2-7, the V gene TRBV12-3 or TRBV12-4; possibly TRBD1 or TRBD2 for D (5 bases each). CDR3 length equals 16 residues. The V gene lost 0 bases and the J gene lost 2 bases, with 14 bases spanning the gap. CDR3: CASSLAPGPPTYEQYF. The CDR3 nucleotides are TGTGCCAGCAGTTTAGCGCCGGGACCGCCGACCTACGAGCAGTACTTC.

V is TRBV20-1 and J is TRBJ2-5; 12 bases are a match to TRBD2. V lost 0 bases to trimming and J lost 5 bases; unmatched junction nucleotides: 13. The CDR3 consists of 18 residues. The V gene's germline CDR1 is DFQATT and CDR2 SNEGSKA (reference sequence). The CDR3 region is CSARDRMASGRAGETQYF. The CDR3 nucleotides are TGCAGTGCTAGAGATAGAATGGCTAGCGGGAGGGCCGGGGAGACCCAGTACTTC.

In DNA, the CDR3 is TGTGCCAGCAGCACGAGTGGGGGGGGACCTAACTATGGCTACACCTTC. Translated, it gives CASSTSGGGPNYGYTF. The chain recombines TRBV6-1 with TRBJ1-2; D may be TRBD1 (5 bases). V was shortened by 6 bases and J by 0 bases, with 17 bases between the two germline ends. Germline V gene sequence: CDR1 MNHNS, CDR2 SASEGT. This CDR3 contains 16 residues.

This clonotype was observed at least ten times. The chain has TRBV5-1 and TRBJ2-5; no clear D. The V gene lost 3 bases and the J gene lost 1 base, with 10 bases spanning the gap. Germline V CDR1 and CDR2: SGHRS, YFSETQ. The CDR3 totals 14 residues. This CDR3 reads CASSSTGAQETQYF. The CDR3 DNA reads as TGCGCCAGCAGCTCTACGGGTGCCCAAGAGACCCAGTACTTC.

This clonotype came up a few times. The chain employs TRBV27 and TRBJ2-5; 12 positions match TRBD2. Looked up from germline, CDR1 is MNHEY and CDR2 is SMNVEV (reference sequence). Trimming took 4 bases from V and 3 from J; bases not matched to a gene: 6. This CDR3 comprises 16 residues. CDR3 sequence reads: CASSSWASGGEETQYF. CDR3 coding DNA: TGTGCCAGCAGTTCGTGGGCTAGCGGGGGGGAAGAGACCCAGTACTTC.

This clonotype was counted many times. The chain is built from TRBV11-3 and TRBJ2-5, with D tentatively TRBD1 or TRBD2 (5 bases each). V was shortened by 5 bases and J by 5 bases, with 12 bases between the two germline ends. The CDR3 totals 13 residues. CDR1 is SGHNT, CDR2 YENEEA, per germline. The CDR3: CASSRDLGETQYF. For the CDR3, the DNA is TGTGCCAGCAGCCGGGACCTGGGGGAGACCCAGTACTTC.

This sequence joins TRBV3-1 and TRBJ2-2; 7 nucleotides line up with TRBD1. The V gene end was trimmed by 4 bases and the J gene end by 9 bases; junction bases not matched to a gene: 11. The CDR3 loop spans 15 amino acids. Germline loops: CDR1 LGHDT, CDR2 YNNKEL (reference sequence). The CDR3 region is CASSRQGGGMWELFF. The DNA for the CDR3 is TGTGCCAGCAGCCGACAGGGTGGAGGCATGTGGGAGCTGTTTTTT.

V is TRBV7-2 and J is TRBJ2-5, with D perhaps TRBD1 or TRBD2 (5 bases each). The CDR3 is made up of 11 amino acids. With 11 bases removed from V and 2 bases from J, the gap between germline ends came to 9 bases. Germline V gene sequence: CDR1 SGHTA, CDR2 FQGNSA. CDR3: CAWGRQETQYF. The CDR3 coding sequence is TGTGCCTGGGGACGTCAAGAGACCCAGTACTTC.